This paragraph covers one TCR beta chain sequence. Its antigen remains unidentified. The sample is drawn from a study of CD8 T cells in acute hepatitis C reinfection. Study-level results: Few CDR3s matched those for other epitopes. Preferential TRBV04 and TRBV06 usage appeared in all groups and was not explained by the naive pool.

Only in-frame clones appear in the TCRdb table, and some are missing; sequencing was by immunoSEQ multiplex PCR. The table has around 36,000 clones, 70% to 90% seen once. Noted time point: naive CD8 control sorted from an acute-time-point sample. Acute primary HCV meant a new positive RNA or antibody result following a negative test within 24 weeks. The V and J ends lost 2 bases and 0 bases respectively, with 9 bases between them. CDR1 is SGHDT, CDR2 YYEEEE, per germline. This CDR3 has 15 amino acids. The clonotype was recovered from a woman between 18 and 29 years old who spontaneously cleared hepatitis C infection. Sequenced input: naive CD8+ T cells from PBMCs. This chain connects TRBV5-6 to TRBJ1-5; D gene uncertain. In nucleotides, the CDR3 is TGTGCCAGCAGCTTAGGAGGGTATAGCAATCAGCCCCAGCATTTT. Encoded protein: CASSLGGYSNQPQHF. Combining the CDR3 with reference TRBV5-6 and TRBJ1-5 gives the whole variable domain DAGVTQSPTHLIKTRGQQVTLRCSPKSGHDTVSWYQQALGQGPQFIFQYYEEEERQRGNFPDRFSGHQFPNYSSELNVNALLLGDSALYLCASSLGGYSNQPQHFGDGTRLSIL.